The next 3 T cell receptor beta chains were all read from a single sample in a study of lung T cells in sarcoidosis with Löfgren's syndrome. Via MiXCR, TCRdb re-called the reads, giving one row per CDR3 protein. Here the sample spans about 19,000 distinct CDR3 sequences, 21% being singletons. The sample consisted of CD4+ T cells from bronchoalveolar lavage. These receptors were taken from a human donor with sarcoidosis (Löfgren's syndrome or another form), or a control subject (not recorded which).

This clonotype showed up many times. V is TRBV7-2 and J is TRBJ1-5, with 7 nucleotides matching TRBD1. The germline V gene encodes CDR1 SGHTA and CDR2 FQGNSA. The CDR3 has 18 residues. V lost 8 bases and J lost 0; bases outside the gene matches: 16. This CDR3 is CASLRRDRKSDSNQPQHF. The CDR3 coding sequence is TGTGCCAGCTTACGGCGGGACAGAAAAAGCGATAGCAATCAGCCCCAGCATTTT.

This clonotype was seen ten or more times. The J gene is TRBJ2-1, the V gene TRBV2, with D unclear. This CDR3 has 12 residues. V was pared by 4 bases and J by 10 bases, with 11 bases between. Germline values: CDR1 SNHLY, CDR2 FYNNEI. CDR3 residues: CASSVAFYEQFF. Here the CDR3 DNA reads TGTGCCAGCAGTGTGGCGTTCTACGAGCAGTTCTTC.

In its sample, this clonotype is medium-sized. The chain is built from TRBV6-1 and TRBJ1-2; D might be TRBD1 (5 bases). The length of the CDR3 is 13 residues. V was cut by 6 bases and J by 8 bases, with 16 bases left in between. Germline lookup yields CDR1 MNHNS and CDR2 SASEGT. CDR3 amino acids: CASRRGRAEGYTF. CDR3 nucleotide sequence: TGTGCCAGCAGGAGAGGCAGGGCGGAAGGCTACACCTTC.